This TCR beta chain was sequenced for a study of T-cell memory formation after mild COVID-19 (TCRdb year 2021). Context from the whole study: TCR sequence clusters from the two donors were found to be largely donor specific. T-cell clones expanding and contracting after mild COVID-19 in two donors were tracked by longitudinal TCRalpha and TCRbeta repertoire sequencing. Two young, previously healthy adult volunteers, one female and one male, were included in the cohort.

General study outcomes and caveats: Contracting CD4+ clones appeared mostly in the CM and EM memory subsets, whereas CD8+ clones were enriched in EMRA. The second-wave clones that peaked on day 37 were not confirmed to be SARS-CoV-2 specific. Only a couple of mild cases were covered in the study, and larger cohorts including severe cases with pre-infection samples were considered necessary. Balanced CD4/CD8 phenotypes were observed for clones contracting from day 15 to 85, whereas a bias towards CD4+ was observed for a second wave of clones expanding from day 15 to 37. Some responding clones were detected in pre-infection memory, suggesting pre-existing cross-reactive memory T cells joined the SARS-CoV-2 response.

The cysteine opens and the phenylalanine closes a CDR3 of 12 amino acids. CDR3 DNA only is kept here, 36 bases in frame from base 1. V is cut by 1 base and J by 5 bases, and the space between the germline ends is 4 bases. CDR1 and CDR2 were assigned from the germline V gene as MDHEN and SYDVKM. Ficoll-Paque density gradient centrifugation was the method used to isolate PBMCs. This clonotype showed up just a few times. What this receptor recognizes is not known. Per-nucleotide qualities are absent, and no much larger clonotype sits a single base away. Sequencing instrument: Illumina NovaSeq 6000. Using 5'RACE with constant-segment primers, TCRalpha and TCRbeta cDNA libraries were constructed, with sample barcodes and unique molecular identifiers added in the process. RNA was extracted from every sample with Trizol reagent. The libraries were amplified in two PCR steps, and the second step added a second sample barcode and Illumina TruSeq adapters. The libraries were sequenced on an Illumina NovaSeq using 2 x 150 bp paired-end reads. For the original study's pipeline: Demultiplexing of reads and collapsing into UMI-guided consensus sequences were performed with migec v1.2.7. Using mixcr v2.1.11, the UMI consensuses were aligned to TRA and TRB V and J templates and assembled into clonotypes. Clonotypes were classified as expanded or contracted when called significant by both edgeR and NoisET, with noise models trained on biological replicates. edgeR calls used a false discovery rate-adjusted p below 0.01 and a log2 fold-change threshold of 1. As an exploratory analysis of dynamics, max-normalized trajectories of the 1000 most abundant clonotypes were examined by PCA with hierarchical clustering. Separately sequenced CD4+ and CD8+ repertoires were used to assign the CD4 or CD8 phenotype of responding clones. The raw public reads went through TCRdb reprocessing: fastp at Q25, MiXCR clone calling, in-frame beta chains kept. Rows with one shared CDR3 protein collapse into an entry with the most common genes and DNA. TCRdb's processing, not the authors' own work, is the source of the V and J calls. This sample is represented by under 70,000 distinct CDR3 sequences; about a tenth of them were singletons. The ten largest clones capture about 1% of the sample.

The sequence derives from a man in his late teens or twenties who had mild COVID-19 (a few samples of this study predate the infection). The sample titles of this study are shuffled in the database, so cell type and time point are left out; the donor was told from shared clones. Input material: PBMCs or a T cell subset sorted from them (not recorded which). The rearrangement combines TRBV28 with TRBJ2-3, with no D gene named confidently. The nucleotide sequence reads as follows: TGTGCCAGCAGTTTATTCCAAGATACGCAGTATTTT. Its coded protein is CASSLFQDTQYF.